The 24 T cell receptor beta chains listed next were all sequenced from one sample in a study of CD4 T cells in relation to SARS-CoV-2 and coronaviruses. Using immunoSEQ multiplex PCR, the repertoire was profiled, and TCRdb retains in-frame clones only, with some absent. Of 65,000 or so clones in the sample, over 80% were seen once. Before the COVID-19 pandemic, during about 2010-2018, CD4+ T cells were taken from unexposed donors. The sequenced sample consisted of memory CD4+ T cells from PBMCs. The receptors come from a human donor in good health.

The DNA of the CDR3 is TGTGCCTGTGCACTCTCTAGGACTAAGGGCGAGCAGTACTTC. Encoded protein: CACALSRTKGEQYF. This rearrangement joins TRBV30 to TRBJ2-7; D is possibly TRBD2 (6 bases). This CDR3 is 14 amino acids long. Per the germline V gene, CDR1 is GTSNPN and CDR2 is SVGIG (reference sequence). V shed 6 bases and J shed 6 bases, with 21 bases lying between them.

This clone was observed a single time. Written as DNA, the CDR3 is TGTGCCAGCAGCAGGGGCCAGCCTCAAGAGACCCAGTACTTC. Its translation is CASSRGQPQETQYF. The chain is built from TRBV27 and TRBJ2-5; perhaps TRBD1 as D (6 bases). CDR1 is MNHEY, CDR2 SMNVEV, per germline (reference sequence). The CDR3 is 14 amino acids. V was shortened by 6 bases and J by 2 bases, with 13 bases between the two germline ends.

This chain links TRBV5-4 with TRBJ1-5; TRBD1 agrees at 8 bases. The CDR3 is 15 residues long. Trimming at V came to 3 bases and at J to 2 bases, leaving 4 bases not matched to a gene. Germline CDR1 reads SGHNT; CDR2 reads YYREEE (reference sequence). CDR3 sequence reads: CASSSGTGRNQPQHF. CDR3 in DNA: TGTGCCAGCAGCTCCGGGACAGGTCGCAATCAGCCCCAGCATTTT.

The chain employs TRBV5-1 and TRBJ2-2; TRBD1 matches at 7 bases. The CDR3 loop spans 16 amino acids. The germline CDR1 and CDR2 sequences are SGHRS and YFSETQ. The V gene end was trimmed by 5 bases and the J gene end by 6 bases; junction bases not matched to a gene: 13. The CDR3 region is CASSIMTGLTSGELFF. CDR3 DNA sequence: TGCGCCAGCAGTATAATGACAGGGCTGACGTCCGGGGAGCTGTTTTTT.

This chain connects TRBV18 to TRBJ1-4, with D hard to call. Germline CDR1 and CDR2: KGHSH and LQKENI. The V and J ends lost 2 bases and 8 bases respectively, with 18 bases between them. This CDR3 contains 16 residues. The CDR3 DNA reads TGTGCCAGCTCACCAGGGATCGCAGTAGCCCAGGAAAAACTGTTTTTT. Translated, it gives CASSPGIAVAQEKLFF. Full variable domain (outside the CDR3, taken from reference TRBV18 and TRBJ1-4): NAGVMQNPRHLVRRRGQEARLRCSPMKGHSHVYWYRQLPEEGLKFMVYLQKENIIDESGMPKERFSAEFPKEGPSILRIQQVVRGDSAAYFCASSPGIAVAQEKLFFGSGTQLSVL.

The CDR3: CASSRGGSSYEQYF. DNA of the CDR3: TGCGCCAGCAGCCGGGGCGGGAGCTCCTACGAGCAGTACTTC. The chain carries TRBV5-1 and TRBJ2-7; 7 nucleotides agree with TRBD2. The V gene's germline CDR1 is SGHRS and CDR2 YFSETQ. The CDR3 loop spans 14 amino acids. V shed 4 bases, J shed 0 bases, and the junction held 4 bases outside the gene matches. Full variable domain (rest looked up from reference TRBV5-1 and TRBJ2-7): KAGVTQTPRYLIKTRGQQVTLSCSPISGHRSVSWYQQTPGQGLQFLFEYFSETQRNKGNFPGRFSGRQFSNSRSEMNVSTLELGDSALYLCASSRGGSSYEQYFGPGTRLTVT.

The CDR3 nucleotides read TGCGCCAGCAGCTTGGGGACAGGACGCACTACTAACTATGGCTACACCTTC. Protein product: CASSLGTGRTTNYGYTF. The V and J genes are TRBV5-1 and TRBJ1-2, with 7 bases aligning to TRBD1. The length of the CDR3 is 17 residues. Germline loops: CDR1 SGHRS, CDR2 YFSETQ. With V trimmed by 0 bases and J by 0 bases, 8 bases remained unmatched. Full variable domain (outside the CDR3, taken from reference TRBV5-1 and TRBJ1-2): KAGVTQTPRYLIKTRGQQVTLSCSPISGHRSVSWYQQTPGQGLQFLFEYFSETQRNKGNFPGRFSGRQFSNSRSEMNVSTLELGDSALYLCASSLGTGRTTNYGYTFGSGTRLTVV.

V is TRBV18 and J is TRBJ1-4, with TRBD1 matching 11 bases. CDR3 length: 13 amino acids. Per germline, CDR1 KGHSH and CDR2 LQKENI. J was trimmed by 8 bases and V by 8 bases; bases with no gene match: 4. The CDR3 region is CASRGTGGEKLFF. CDR3 sequence (DNA): TGTGCCAGCCGCGGGACAGGGGGGGAAAAACTGTTTTTT.

The V gene is TRBV4-1, the J gene TRBJ2-7; 12 bases match TRBD2. CDR1 MGHRA and CDR2 YSYEKL come from the germline V gene. V was clipped by 0 bases and J by 0 bases; unmatched bases: 12. This CDR3 has 20 amino acids. As DNA, the CDR3 is TGCGCCAGCAGCCAAGATTTGACTAGCGGGAGTTCCCCCAGCTCCTACGAGCAGTACTTC. Its protein is CASSQDLTSGSSPSSYEQYF.

This chain links TRBV3-1 (or the pseudogene TRBV3-2) with TRBJ2-7; 10 bases map to TRBD2. With V trimmed by 0 bases and J by 0 bases, 5 bases remained unmatched. Looked up from germline, CDR1 is LGHDT and CDR2 is YNNKEL (reference sequence). The CDR3 runs 17 residues. CDR3: CASSQDPAGGSSYEQYF. The CDR3 DNA is TGTGCCAGCAGCCAAGATCCAGCGGGGGGGAGCTCCTACGAGCAGTACTTC.

The chain combines TRBV7-2 with TRBJ2-5; 8 nucleotides align to TRBD2. J was trimmed by 5 bases and V by 0 bases; bases with no gene match: 8. Germline assignment: CDR1 SGHTA and CDR2 FQGNSA. The CDR3 length is 16 residues. In DNA form, the CDR3 reads TGTGCCAGCAGCTTAGCTTGGCTAGCGGGCGGTGAGACCCAGTACTTC. Translating gives CASSLAWLAGGETQYF.

The V and J genes are TRBV3-1 (or the pseudogene TRBV3-2) and TRBJ2-7, with D perhaps TRBD1 (5 bases). From germline, CDR1 is LGHDT and CDR2 YNNKEL (reference sequence). CDR3 length equals 14 residues. Trimming left V 4 bases short and J 2 bases short, with 12 bases between. CDR3 protein: CASSLSGNTYEQYF. The CDR3 region has the DNA TGTGCCAGCAGCCTATCAGGGAACACCTACGAGCAGTACTTC.

The chain employs TRBV5-1 and TRBJ1-4; the D is unclear. The CDR3 sequence is 14 residues long. Looked up from germline, CDR1 is SGHRS and CDR2 is YFSETQ. Deletions cut 0 bases from V and 6 bases from J, with 9 bases between. The CDR3 bases are TGCGCCAGCAGCTTGGAAGGCGGTTATGAAAAACTGTTTTTT. Protein product: CASSLEGGYEKLFF.

This chain uses TRBV10-1 with TRBJ2-2; maybe TRBD2 (5 bases). The CDR3 totals 12 residues. The V and J ends lost 8 bases and 5 bases respectively, with 9 bases between them. Per germline, CDR1 WNHNN and CDR2 SYGVQD (reference sequence). CDR3 residues: CASSGWTGELFF. Here the CDR3 DNA reads TGCGCCAGCTCGGGGTGGACCGGGGAGCTGTTTTTT.

The chain is built from TRBV27 and TRBJ2-7, with 12 nucleotides matching TRBD2. The germline V gene encodes CDR1 MNHEY and CDR2 SMNVEV (reference sequence). With 5 bases clipped from V and 7 bases from J, the junction kept 9 bases outside the gene matches. The CDR3 contains 15 residues. The CDR3 bases are TGTGCCAGCAGTGGTGGGACTAGCGGGCAGGAAGAGCAGTACTTC. It is translated as CASSGGTSGQEEQYF.

CDR3 coding DNA: TGTGCCAGCAGTTTGGGCAATACGCAGTATTTT. As protein: CASSLGNTQYF. The chain couples TRBV28 to TRBJ2-3; D is unresolved. Trimming shortened V by 3 bases and J by 7 bases, and 5 bases separated the two germline ends. Germline lookup yields CDR1 MDHEN and CDR2 SYDVKM. The CDR3 extends over 11 amino acids.

The chain has TRBV15 and TRBJ2-3; maybe TRBD2 (5 bases). The ends were cut back, 9 bases at V and 0 bases at J, with 22 bases in the middle. This CDR3 comprises 17 residues. Germline assignment: CDR1 LNHNV and CDR2 YYDKDF (reference sequence). The CDR3 region is CATGELSGQTSTDTQYF. In DNA form, the CDR3 reads TGTGCCACAGGTGAACTAAGCGGCCAAACTAGCACAGATACGCAGTATTTT.

The V gene is TRBV15, the J gene TRBJ2-1; D is uncertain. CDR1 and CDR2 (germline): LNHNV, YYDKDF (reference sequence). The V end was cut by 4 bases, the J end by 7 bases, with 17 bases between. The CDR3 sequence is 15 residues long. CDR3 DNA sequence: TGTGCCACCAGCAACGATAGAGCGCCTAATAATGAGCAGTTCTTC. Translated, it gives CATSNDRAPNNEQFF.

The J gene is TRBJ2-6, the V gene TRBV4-1; tentatively, D is TRBD1 (6 bases). Trimming cost V 3 bases and J 4 bases, with 13 bases left between them. Germline V gene data show CDR1 as MGHRA and CDR2 as YSYEKL. This CDR3 has 16 amino acids. The CDR3 loop is CASSQSRQDGANVLTF. The CDR3 nucleotides are TGCGCCAGCAGCCAGTCTCGACAGGACGGGGCCAACGTCCTGACTTTC.

The chain couples TRBV6-6 to TRBJ2-5; 8 positions match TRBD1. Germline trimming cut 6 bases from V and 5 bases from J; bases unmatched to any gene: 14. The germline V gene encodes CDR1 MNHNY and CDR2 SVGAGI (reference sequence). The CDR3 length is 16 residues. The CDR3 bases are TGTGCCAGCAGCGAGAACTCCGGGACAGGTGGCGAGACCCAGTACTTC. Its protein is CASSENSGTGGETQYF.

This clone was recorded only once. The rearrangement links TRBV7-9 to TRBJ1-2, with 10 positions matching TRBD1. The ends lost 10 bases at V and 8 bases at J; junction bases unmatched: 10. This CDR3 spans 13 amino acids. The germline V gene encodes CDR1 SEHNR and CDR2 FQNEAQ (reference sequence). The CDR3 loop reads CATSPGTGEGYTF. The CDR3 DNA reads TGTGCCACCTCCCCCGGGACAGGGGAAGGCTACACCTTC.

The chain recombines TRBV29-1 with TRBJ2-7; 9 bases are shared with TRBD1. Unmatched junction bases numbered 7, after V lost 6 bases and J lost 4 bases. This CDR3 has 13 residues. CDR1 is SQVTM and CDR2 is ANQGSEA in the germline V gene. CDR3: CSVPGQGTYEQYF. The DNA of the CDR3 is TGCAGCGTGCCGGGACAGGGCACTTACGAGCAGTACTTC.

The chain combines TRBV28 with TRBJ2-2, with 11 bases lining up with TRBD2. Trimming took 5 bases from V and 4 from J; bases not matched to a gene: 12. The CDR3 contains 18 residues. Germline values: CDR1 MDHEN, CDR2 SYDVKM. The chain's CDR3 is CASSAPGTSGTFTGELFF. The DNA of the CDR3 is TGTGCCAGCAGTGCCCCCGGGACTAGCGGTACGTTCACCGGGGAGCTGTTTTTT.

The CDR3 loop reads CASSRRPTGDTGELFF. The CDR3 coding sequence is TGTGCCAGCAGCCGCCGCCCGACAGGGGACACCGGGGAGCTGTTTTTT. The gene calls are TRBV3-1 (or the pseudogene TRBV3-2) and TRBJ2-2; TRBD1 agrees at 8 bases. Trimming at V came to 4 bases and at J to 3 bases, leaving 7 bases not matched to a gene. This CDR3 comprises 16 residues. Germline CDR1 LGHDT, CDR2 YNNKEL (reference sequence).